The sequence of this T cell receptor beta chain was determined in a study of T-cell memory formation after mild COVID-19. With constant-segment primers, 5'RACE yielded cDNA libraries of TCR alpha and TCR beta that carried sample barcodes and UMIs. TCRdb independently ran MiXCR on the 5' RACE reads; one entry per CDR3 protein. This table has around 300,000 distinct CDR3 sequences, roughly a fifth appearing once. In its sample, this clonotype was seen many times. Its cognate antigen is unknown. Study observations and caveats: In pre-infection memory, a portion of responding clones appeared, which suggested that cross-reactive memory joined.

CDR1 is SGHVS and CDR2 is FNYEAQ in the germline V gene. The CDR3 sequence is 14 residues long. Trimming left V 5 bases short and J 7 bases short, with 17 bases between. Sequenced input: PBMCs or a T cell subset sorted from them (not recorded which). This chain links TRBV7-6 with TRBJ2-5; maybe TRBD2 (6 bases). This receptor was identified in a man aged 18 to 30 who had mild COVID-19 (a few samples of this study predate the infection). Cell type and time point are not known. The CDR3, as DNA: TGTGCCAGCAGCACATCCGGGACTCCGGCGACCCAGTACTTC. Amino acids: CASSTSGTPATQYF.